Listed below are T cell receptor beta chains from one sample, sequenced in a study of shared clonotypes between healthy human individuals. Assay: immunoSEQ multiplex PCR; the TCRdb copy retains only in-frame clones and omits some. The sample includes approximately 2.3 million clones, over 90% of them seen just once. The sequencing sample was made of naive CD4+ T cells from PBMCs. The receptor set was obtained from a man between 18 and 29 years old in good health. Some clones in this sample may be carry-over from other donors' samples. Each CDR3 is given with its conserved first and last residue. A D gene is named only where the DNA matches it firmly. Rows give clone size only sometimes, using once, few, many, or a class for an expanded clone.

j_call d_call clone_size v_call cdr3_aa
TRBJ2-5 NA NA TRBV7-9 CASSLTRQETQYF
TRBJ2-1 NA NA TRBV7-2 CASSFLNPDEQFF
TRBJ2-7 NA once TRBV5-1 CASSLTVQSYEQYF
TRBJ2-2 NA NA TRBV28 CASRLLVTGELFF
TRBJ1-5 TRBD1 NA TRBV9 CASSALYETGQGIGLDGNQPQHF
TRBJ2-2 NA NA TRBV7-2 CASSPMPGGELFF
TRBJ1-4 NA NA TRBV7-9 CASSLVPEGRLEKLFF
TRBJ1-5 TRBD1 once TRBV9 CASSVTGVGQPQHF
TRBJ2-7 NA NA TRBV7-2 CASSLQQGYEQYF
TRBJ1-1 NA NA TRBV6-5 CASSYSYLAGGTEAFF
TRBJ2-5 TRBD1 NA TRBV9 CASSAQDRRETQYF
TRBJ1-3 NA NA TRBV6-5 CASSYSRLKGSTIYF
TRBJ2-7 NA NA TRBV7-9 CASSLHMDEQYF
TRBJ2-7 NA NA TRBV4-1 CASSHYSRPYEQYF
TRBJ1-4 TRBD1 NA TRBV30 CAWSRGGAHEKLFF
TRBJ2-5 TRBD1 once TRBV2 CVSSGTAQETQYF
TRBJ1-5 NA NA TRBV19 CASMGRGGNQPQHF
TRBJ2-1 TRBD1 NA TRBV2 CAGRTGRGEQFF
TRBJ1-1 NA NA TRBV30 CALLRGIEAFF
TRBJ2-4 NA NA TRBV28 CASRPSDRQTDIQYF
TRBJ2-5 TRBD2 NA TRBV6-6 CASSYGLAGGGETQYF
TRBJ2-7 NA NA TRBV6-5 CASSTEPAASYEQYF
TRBJ2-1 NA NA TRBV2 CASLGLPDSNEQFF
TRBJ1-1 NA NA TRBV11-3 CASSFANTEAFF
TRBJ1-1 NA few TRBV29-1 CSVGLNTEAFF
TRBJ2-1 NA NA TRBV5-4 CASSFSVVLGSYNEQFF
TRBJ2-3 TRBD2 NA TRBV30 CAWTLLAGGADTQYF
TRBJ1-3 NA NA TRBV18 CASSPSTGGVTIYF
TRBJ1-6 NA NA TRBV30 CAWSSMTVGIPLHF
TRBJ1-5 NA once TRBV5-6 CASSIGLSNQPQHF
TRBJ2-1 TRBD2 NA TRBV7-8 CASSRTSGTSYNEQFF
TRBJ2-2 TRBD2 once TRBV4-1 CASSRTSGRASGELFF
TRBJ1-2 NA NA TRBV28 CASSGTAPYGYTF
TRBJ1-1 NA NA TRBV5-1 CASSPGRTGGNTEAFF
TRBJ2-7 TRBD1 NA TRBV5-1 CASSLGQVRYEQYF
TRBJ2-7 TRBD2 NA TRBV4-3 CASSSRSGAYEQYF
TRBJ1-5 NA NA TRBV5-1 CASSLTVGQGNQPQHF
TRBJ1-2 TRBD1 NA TRBV7-8 CASSLARQGTGGKVYGYTF
TRBJ2-5 NA NA TRBV18 CASSPLGQETQYF
TRBJ1-6 NA NA TRBV5-4 CASSGLNSPLHF
TRBJ1-2 NA NA TRBV27 CASSLGAAYGYTF
TRBJ2-7 NA NA TRBV23-1 CASSRHRVPYEQYF
TRBJ1-5 TRBD1 NA TRBV30 CAWSAGQGNQPQHF
TRBJ1-5 NA NA TRBV6-5 CASSYRTGKDQPQHF
TRBJ2-7 TRBD1 NA TRBV5-6 CASSLAGQPSYEQYF
TRBJ2-2 NA once TRBV7-9 CASSLVVNTGELFF
TRBJ1-4 NA NA TRBV5-1 CASSFGDTKLFF
TRBJ1-5 NA few TRBV6-4 CASSDSSGPSNQPQHF
TRBJ2-7 TRBD2 NA TRBV6-1 CASEFSGSSYEQYF
TRBJ2-7 NA NA TRBV28 CASVARGTSPYEQYF
TRBJ2-3 NA NA TRBV25-1 CASSGLRLEEYF
TRBJ2-7 NA NA TRBV7-2 CASSLGQVSSYEQYF
TRBJ2-5 TRBD2 NA TRBV27 CASRTSAWETQYF
TRBJ2-7 TRBD2 NA TRBV6-5 CASRLQREGSYEQYF
TRBJ2-5 TRBD1 NA TRBV28 CASSPRTGGETQYF